What follows are 16 T cell receptor beta chains derived from one specimen sequenced in a study of CD8 T cells in Susac syndrome. Random hexamers were used to reverse transcribe 0.5 to 1 ug of RNA. TCRdb re-called the immunoSEQ multiplex PCR reads with MiXCR, one entry per CDR3 protein. In the table there are about 400,000 distinct CDR3 sequences, around 85% of which are singletons. The sample comprised CD8+ T cells from PBMCs. These receptors were obtained from a human donor with multiple sclerosis.

This clonotype was seen more than once but under ten times. The J gene is TRBJ2-1, the V gene TRBV28, with 8 nucleotides matching TRBD1. Germline lookup yields CDR1 MDHEN and CDR2 SYDVKM. The CDR3 is 13 residues long. V lost 4 bases and J lost 6; bases outside the gene matches: 2. DNA of the CDR3: TGTGCCAGCAGTTCCGGACAGGGCAATGAGCAGTTCTTC. It is translated as CASSSGQGNEQFF. The full variable domain, with the rest looked up from reference TRBV28 and TRBJ2-1, is DVKVTQSSRYLVKRTGEKVFLECVQDMDHENMFWYRQDPGLGLRLIYFSYDVKMKEKGDIPEGYSVSREKKERFSLILESASTNQTSMYLCASSSGQGNEQFFGPGTRLTVL.

Written as DNA, the CDR3 is TGTGCCTCCACTTTCGAGCGGGAGTACACCGGGGAGCTGTTTTTT. Translated: CASTFEREYTGELFF. The chain joins TRBV30 to TRBJ2-2; 8 bases align to TRBD2. This CDR3 is 15 amino acids long. Per germline, CDR1 GTSNPN and CDR2 SVGIG (reference sequence). Germline trimming cut 7 bases from V and 3 bases from J; bases unmatched to any gene: 10.

The chain is built from TRBV27 and TRBJ2-7, with D possibly being TRBD2 (5 bases). Germline-derived CDR1 and CDR2 are MNHEY and SMNVEV (reference sequence). Trimming pared 3 bases from V and 6 bases from J, leaving 12 bases between. The length of the CDR3 is 13 residues. This CDR3 reads CASSFGGYREQYF. The CDR3 region has the DNA TGTGCCAGCAGTTTTGGAGGATATCGCGAGCAGTACTTC.

This clonotype appeared a single time. The genes are TRBV4-1 and TRBJ1-5; TRBD1 matches at 8 bases. The trim removed 6 bases at V and 0 bases at J, leaving 10 bases unmatched. The CDR3 runs to 17 residues. Germline V CDR1 and CDR2: MGHRA, YSYEKL. CDR3 sequence: CASSLGQGWDSNQPQHF. As DNA, the CDR3 is TGCGCCAGCAGTCTAGGACAGGGATGGGATAGCAATCAGCCCCAGCATTTT.

This chain joins TRBV7-9 and TRBJ1-4; no clear D. CDR1 and CDR2 from the germline V gene are SEHNR and FQNEAQ (reference sequence). V was clipped by 5 bases and J by 7 bases, with 14 bases between them. This CDR3 has 14 amino acids. The CDR3 bases are TGTGCCAGCAGCGGACCCTACGCTGGTGAAAAACTGTTTTTT. Amino acids: CASSGPYAGEKLFF.

Written as DNA, the CDR3 is TGTGCCAGCAGCCCTCCGGGGGGCATGTATGAGCAGTTCTTC. It yields the protein CASSPPGGMYEQFF. The chain employs TRBV7-6 and TRBJ2-1; maybe TRBD2 (7 bases). The CDR3 spans 14 residues. Per germline, CDR1 SGHVS and CDR2 FNYEAQ. V lost 5 bases and J lost 8, with 16 bases in between.

The chain recombines TRBV7-8 with TRBJ2-3, with 10 bases matching TRBD2. Trimming at V came to 5 bases and at J to 2 bases, leaving 7 bases not matched to a gene. Germline CDR1 SGHVS, CDR2 FQNEAQ. The CDR3 covers 16 residues. The CDR3 loop reads CASSPRTSGFTDTQYF. In DNA, the CDR3 is TGTGCCAGCAGCCCACGGACTAGCGGCTTCACAGATACGCAGTATTTT.

The rearrangement joins TRBV28 to TRBJ2-7; possibly TRBD2 for D (6 bases). This CDR3 has 17 residues. Germline V gene sequence: CDR1 MDHEN, CDR2 SYDVKM. Between the trimmed V and J ends, which lost 6 bases and 0 bases, there was a span of 21 bases. CDR3 sequence: CASSRTPGEDNSYEQYF. The DNA for the CDR3 is TGTGCCAGCAGCCGGACTCCGGGGGAAGATAACTCCTACGAGCAGTACTTC.

The chain uses TRBV29-1 and TRBJ2-3, with 8 positions matching TRBD1. CDR1 is SQVTM, CDR2 ANQGSEA, per germline. This CDR3 is built from 18 residues. Germline trimming cut 0 bases from V and 4 bases from J; bases unmatched to any gene: 15. In DNA, the CDR3 is TGCAGCGTTGAAGATCGAGGACAGGGACGCCGGAGGGCAGATACGCAGTATTTT. Protein product: CSVEDRGQGRRRADTQYF.

In DNA form, the CDR3 reads TGTGCCAGCAGCGCGGCGGTCGTTGGCTACACCTTC. It codes for CASSAAVVGYTF. The chain joins TRBV5-5 to TRBJ1-2; no clear D gene. The germline V and J ends were trimmed by 4 bases and 7 bases, with 11 bases remaining between them. CDR3 size: 12 residues. Germline V gene sequence: CDR1 SGHKS, CDR2 YYEKEE (reference sequence).

The chain joins TRBV2 to TRBJ2-7; 9 bases map to TRBD1. The CDR3 spans 13 residues. CDR1 and CDR2 (germline): SNHLY, FYNNEI. V trimming: 7 bases; J trimming: 5 bases; junction bases outside the gene matches: 6. CDR3 sequence: CASTGQGSNEQYF. The DNA of the CDR3 is TGTGCCAGCACGGGACAGGGTTCTAACGAGCAGTACTTC.

This chain connects TRBV12-3 or TRBV12-4 to TRBJ2-1; D is perhaps TRBD1 (7 bases). Trimming pared 10 bases from V and 2 bases from J, leaving 15 bases between. This CDR3 contains 14 residues. CDR3 loop: CAITRGVPYNEQFF. CDR3 bases: TGTGCCATTACCAGGGGGGTACCCTACAATGAGCAGTTCTTC.

This clonotype was found once. The CDR3 is CSAKMTSGSIDTGELFF. The CDR3 DNA reads TGCAGTGCTAAAATGACTAGCGGGAGTATCGACACCGGGGAGCTGTTTTTT. The chain uses TRBV20-1 and TRBJ2-2; 12 bases align to TRBD2. CDR1 and CDR2 (germline): DFQATT, SNEGSKA (reference sequence). After removal of 4 bases from V and 3 bases from J, the junction contained 9 bases not matched to a gene. This CDR3 is built from 17 residues.

The V call is TRBV12-3 or TRBV12-4, the J call TRBJ2-5, with D tentatively TRBD2 (5 bases). V was clipped by 6 bases and J by 0 bases, with 8 bases between them. This CDR3 region has 13 residues. Here the CDR3 reads CASSGLYQETQYF. The CDR3 DNA reads as TGTGCCAGCAGCGGACTGTACCAAGAGACCCAGTACTTC.

This sequence joins TRBV7-9 and TRBJ2-1; TRBD2 matches 8 bases. V gave up 0 bases and J gave up 3 bases; unmatched junction bases: 1. The CDR3 is made up of 15 amino acids. Looked up from germline, CDR1 is SEHNR and CDR2 is FQNEAQ (reference sequence). CDR3 region: CASSLAGLVYNEQFF. CDR3 coding DNA: TGTGCCAGCAGCTTAGCGGGACTAGTCTACAATGAGCAGTTCTTC.

This chain links TRBV7-8 with TRBJ1-5; D gene unclear. Germline CDR1 reads SGHVS; CDR2 reads FQNEAQ. This CDR3 is built from 14 residues. V lost 4 bases and J 3 bases, leaving 10 bases between the germline ends. The CDR3 region is CASSSLYPNQPQHF. The CDR3, as DNA: TGTGCCAGCAGCTCTTTATATCCCAATCAGCCCCAGCATTTT.